The 30 T cell receptor beta chains given below trace back to one sample, sequenced in a study of blood T cell repertoires in COVID-19. The table came from immunoSEQ multiplex PCR; TCRdb's copy has only in-frame clones and leaves some out. The sample has more than 200,000 clones, 80% to 90% seen once. Sequences were obtained from PBMCs or T cells enriched from blood (not recorded which). Receptor source: a man aged 25-45 years in a cohort exposed to, infected with or recovered from COVID-19 (not recorded which).

The genes are TRBV28 and TRBJ2-7; TRBD2 matches at 11 bases. The CDR3 consists of 15 residues. J lost 2 bases, V lost 8 bases, and 8 bases had no gene match. Germline-derived CDR1 and CDR2 are MDHEN and SYDVKM. The CDR3 nucleotides read TGTGCCAGCTCCCCTACTAGCGGGGGAACCTACGAGCAGTACTTC. Amino acids: CASSPTSGGTYEQYF.

The chain combines TRBV5-1 with TRBJ2-7; D call uncertain. Germline V gene sequence: CDR1 SGHRS, CDR2 YFSETQ. V was shortened by 1 base and J by 1 base, with 3 bases between the two germline ends. The CDR3 consists of 12 residues. CDR3 DNA sequence: TGCGCCAGCAGCTTGTCATCCTACGAGCAGTACTTC. Translation: CASSLSSYEQYF.

The chain uses TRBV29-1 and TRBJ1-1; 10 nucleotides match TRBD1. CDR3 length: 18 amino acids. Looked up from germline, CDR1 is SQVTM and CDR2 is ANQGSEA. J was trimmed by 0 bases and V by 6 bases; bases with no gene match: 16. CDR3 in amino acids: CSVGLSGTGVPMNTEAFF. The CDR3, as DNA: TGCAGCGTGGGTCTTTCTGGGACAGGGGTACCTATGAACACTGAAGCTTTCTTT.

The chain has TRBV7-6 and TRBJ1-4, with D possibly being TRBD1 (6 bases). Germline V CDR1 and CDR2: SGHVS, FNYEAQ. Trimming cost V 1 base and J 4 bases, with 13 bases left between them. This CDR3 has 16 amino acids. Written as DNA, the CDR3 is TGTGCCAGCAGCTTAGGGGACATGATCTTTAATGAAAAACTGTTTTTT. Its translation: CASSLGDMIFNEKLFF.

The J gene is TRBJ1-1, the V gene TRBV25-1; 7 bases are shared with TRBD1. Germline CDR1 reads MGHDK; CDR2 reads SYGVNS. V was pared by 3 bases and J by 9 bases, with 10 bases of the junction left unmatched. This CDR3 spans 14 amino acids. CDR3 amino acids: CASSDGTERRKAFF. The CDR3 nucleotides are TGTGCCAGCAGTGATGGGACAGAAAGGCGGAAAGCTTTCTTT.

The genes are TRBV7-9 and TRBJ1-3, with a weak D call TRBD1 (6 bases). With 1 base removed from V and 4 bases from J, the gap between germline ends came to 8 bases. There are 14 residues in the CDR3. Germline assignment: CDR1 SEHNR and CDR2 FQNEAQ (reference sequence). The CDR3, as DNA: TGTGCCAGCAGCTTAGGGGACATCGGAAACACCATATATTTT. Amino acid sequence: CASSLGDIGNTIYF.

This clone occurred once. As DNA, the CDR3 is TGTGCCATCAGTGAAGAAGACAGGGCTTACACCTACGAGCAGTACTTC. Residues: CAISEEDRAYTYEQYF. The rearrangement joins TRBV10-3 to TRBJ2-7, with 7 bases lining up with TRBD1. Germline V lookup: CDR1 ENHRY, CDR2 SYGVKD. The V and J ends lost 3 bases and 2 bases, in that order; junction bases with no gene match: 10. The CDR3 has 16 amino acids.

This chain links TRBV24-1 with TRBJ2-7, with D hard to call. Germline CDR1 and CDR2: KGHDR and SFDVKD. Trimming left V 9 bases short and J 0 bases short, with 8 bases between. CDR3 size: 12 residues. The CDR3: CATHGSSYEQYF. The CDR3 DNA reads TGTGCCACCCATGGCAGCTCCTACGAGCAGTACTTC.

V usage is TRBV28 and J usage is TRBJ1-5; D is undetermined. This CDR3 is built from 14 residues. Trimming shortened V by 6 bases and J by 3 bases, and 12 bases separated the two germline ends. CDR1 and CDR2 from the germline V gene are MDHEN and SYDVKM. The CDR3 loop reads CASSLGEVNQPQHF. The CDR3 DNA sequence: TGTGCCAGCAGCTTGGGAGAGGTCAATCAGCCCCAGCATTTT.

This rearrangement joins TRBV11-2 to TRBJ1-5; the match to TRBD1 covers 7 bases. The CDR3 sequence is 14 residues long. Germline CDR1 reads SGHAT; CDR2 reads FQNNGV. The V and J ends lost 5 bases and 4 bases, in that order; junction bases with no gene match: 5. The DNA of the CDR3 is TGTGCCAGCAGCGAACAGACAGGGAATCAGCCCCAGCATTTT. Protein sequence: CASSEQTGNQPQHF.

V and J are TRBV5-1 and TRBJ2-7; perhaps TRBD2 as D (5 bases). The CDR3 loop spans 14 amino acids. V shed 6 bases and J shed 3 bases, with 16 bases lying between them. In germline, CDR1 is SGHRS, CDR2 YFSETQ. The CDR3 sequence is CASKQTTPHYEQYF. CDR3 nucleotides: TGCGCCAGCAAACAGACTACTCCCCACTACGAGCAGTACTTC. Full variable domain (missing parts from reference TRBV5-1 and TRBJ2-7): KAGVTQTPRYLIKTRGQQVTLSCSPISGHRSVSWYQQTPGQGLQFLFEYFSETQRNKGNFPGRFSGRQFSNSRSEMNVSTLELGDSALYLCASKQTTPHYEQYFGPGTRLTVT.

The V gene is TRBV18, the J gene TRBJ1-1; D not resolved. The CDR3 is made up of 13 amino acids. Trimming took off 3 bases at V and 6 bases at J, with 11 bases between the two ends. The germline V gene has CDR1 KGHSH and CDR2 LQKENI. The CDR3 DNA follows: TGTGCCAGCTCACCCTCGACTCGGTCTGAAGCTTTCTTT. This translates into CASSPSTRSEAFF.

V gene TRBV27 combines with J gene TRBJ2-7; TRBD1 matches 9 bases. Looked up from germline, CDR1 is MNHEY and CDR2 is SMNVEV (reference sequence). V shed 6 bases and J 5 bases; nucleotides not matched to a gene: 8. This CDR3 comprises 14 residues. Here the CDR3 DNA reads TGTGCCAGCAGATCTGCCGGGACAGGGAACGAGCAGTACTTC. Its translation: CASRSAGTGNEQYF.

The chain links TRBV5-6 to TRBJ1-1; TRBD1 is a possible D gene (5 bases). Deletions cut 1 base from V and 4 bases from J, with 14 bases between. There are 15 residues in the CDR3. CDR1 is SGHDT and CDR2 is YYEEEE in the germline V gene. As DNA, the CDR3 is TGTGCCAGCAGCTTGTGGCAAGGAAGGGGCACTGAAGCTTTCTTT. Protein: CASSLWQGRGTEAFF.

The chain employs TRBV10-3 and TRBJ1-5; 7 nucleotides match TRBD1. This CDR3 is 14 amino acids long. J gave up 13 bases and V 10 bases, and 19 bases lay outside the gene matches. Germline V gene lookup returns CDR1 ENHRY and CDR2 SYGVKD. CDR3 nucleotides: TGTGCCACCGCCGTAGGAGGGGGCAATAGTGCTCAGCATTTT. Translated, it gives CATAVGGGNSAQHF.

The rearrangement uses TRBV7-9 and TRBJ1-1; no clear D. The CDR3 is 13 amino acids. Trimming removed 5 bases at V and 3 bases at J, with 10 bases between. From germline, CDR1 is SEHNR and CDR2 FQNEAQ (reference sequence). CDR3 loop: CASSENSYTEAFF. Here the CDR3 DNA reads TGTGCCAGCAGCGAGAACAGTTACACTGAAGCTTTCTTT. The variable domain in full, with the rest retrieved from reference TRBV7-9 and TRBJ1-1, is DTGVSQNPRHKITKRGQNVTFRCDPISEHNRLYWYRQTLGQGPEFLTYFQNEAQLEKSRLLSDRFSAERPKGSFSTLEIQRTEQGDSAMYLCASSENSYTEAFFGQGTRLTVV.

J is TRBJ1-1 and V is TRBV5-1; D call uncertain. The germline V gene has CDR1 SGHRS and CDR2 YFSETQ. V lost 2 bases and J lost 1, with 12 bases in between. The CDR3 is made up of 15 amino acids. This chain's CDR3 is CASSFGYGGNTEAFF. CDR3 nucleotides: TGCGCCAGCAGCTTCGGGTACGGCGGGAACACTGAAGCTTTCTTT.

The genes are TRBV5-4 and TRBJ2-6; D call uncertain. The CDR3 runs to 14 residues. V was shortened by 3 bases and J by 4 bases, with 8 bases between the two germline ends. From germline, CDR1 is SGHNT and CDR2 YYREEE (reference sequence). In DNA form, the CDR3 reads TGTGCCAGCAGCTATGCCGAGGGGGCCAACGTCCTGACTTTC. Encoded protein: CASSYAEGANVLTF. Full variable domain (rest looked up from reference TRBV5-4 and TRBJ2-6): ETGVTQSPTHLIKTRGQQVTLRCSSQSGHNTVSWYQQALGQGPQFIFQYYREEENGRGNFPPRFSGLQFPNYSSELNVNALELDDSALYLCASSYAEGANVLTFGAGSRLTVL.

The V gene is TRBV27, the J gene TRBJ2-3, with D tentatively TRBD2 (5 bases). The V end was cut by 0 bases, the J end by 6 bases, with 13 bases between. CDR3 size: 15 residues. The V gene's germline CDR1 is MNHEY and CDR2 SMNVEV (reference sequence). DNA for the CDR3: TGTGCCAGCAGTTTATCATCGCCGACGGGGGATACGCAGTATTTT. It yields the protein CASSLSSPTGDTQYF.

The genes are TRBV14 and TRBJ2-7, with 7 bases identical to TRBD2. J gave up 0 bases and V 4 bases, and 12 bases lay outside the gene matches. This CDR3 has 17 amino acids. Germline values: CDR1 SGHDN, CDR2 FVKESK. The CDR3 here is CASSPSPAASGSYEQYF. The CDR3 nucleotides are TGTGCCAGCAGCCCCTCCCCCGCGGCTAGCGGCTCCTACGAGCAGTACTTC.

V usage is TRBV19 and J usage is TRBJ1-5; TRBD1 is a possible D gene (5 bases). Germline V gene lookup returns CDR1 LNHDA and CDR2 SQIVND (reference sequence). The germline V and J ends were trimmed by 6 bases and 7 bases, with 19 bases remaining between them. The CDR3 has 15 amino acids. Here the CDR3 reads CASSPSGNNNQPQHF. The CDR3 DNA reads as TGTGCCAGTAGCCCTTCAGGGAACAACAACCAGCCCCAGCATTTT.

In regard to this clone: A clone one base away is much larger, so this may be a read error. The chain links TRBV5-1 to TRBJ2-3, with 10 bases aligning to TRBD1. This CDR3 comprises 14 residues. Per the germline V gene, CDR1 is SGHRS and CDR2 is YFSETQ. J gave up 7 bases and V 4 bases, and 6 bases lay outside the gene matches. CDR3 coding DNA: TGCGCCAGCAGCGGGACAGGGGCTTTAAATACGCAGTATTTT. Protein sequence: CASSGTGALNTQYF.

This chain uses TRBV19 with TRBJ1-6; the match to TRBD1 covers 8 bases. CDR1 and CDR2 from the germline V gene are LNHDA and SQIVND (reference sequence). Germline trimming cut 5 bases from V and 5 bases from J; bases unmatched to any gene: 8. This CDR3 is built from 16 residues. The CDR3 DNA sequence: TGTGCCAGTAGTCGATCGCCGGGACAGGATAATTCACCCCTCCACTTT. Translating it yields CASSRSPGQDNSPLHF. The full variable domain, its missing parts supplied by reference TRBV19 and TRBJ1-6, is DGGITQSPKYLFRKEGQNVTLSCEQNLNHDAMYWYRQDPGQGLRLIYYSQIVNDFQKGDIAEGYSVSREKKESFPLTVTSAQKNPTAFYLCASSRSPGQDNSPLHFGNGTRLTVT.

This clone was observed a single time. The chain joins TRBV28 to TRBJ1-3; tentatively, D is TRBD1 (6 bases). V shed 9 bases and J shed 0 bases, with 15 bases lying between them. In germline, CDR1 is MDHEN, CDR2 SYDVKM. The CDR3 length is 15 residues. The CDR3 reads CASNRQEFSGNTIYF. CDR3 sequence (DNA): TGTGCCAGTAACCGACAGGAATTCTCTGGAAACACCATATATTTT.

The CDR3 sequence: CASSLDSRFGGYNEQFF. In DNA form, the CDR3 reads TGTGCCAGCAGCTTAGATTCTCGATTCGGGGGATACAATGAGCAGTTCTTC. The chain joins TRBV7-9 to TRBJ2-1; a weak D match, TRBD2 (6 bases). The CDR3 extends over 17 amino acids. V lost 1 base and J lost 4, with 17 bases in between. Germline CDR1 reads SEHNR; CDR2 reads FQNEAQ (reference sequence).

The chain couples TRBV18 to TRBJ2-3; TRBD2 might be the D (6 bases). The CDR3 is made up of 14 amino acids. Germline CDR1 reads KGHSH; CDR2 reads LQKENI. Trimming cost V 2 bases and J 3 bases, with 9 bases left between them. The DNA for the CDR3 is TGTGCCAGCTCACCAAGGCGGGAAACAGATACGCAGTATTTT. Protein: CASSPRRETDTQYF.

The chain recombines TRBV28 with TRBJ1-1; 11 bases are shared with TRBD1. The CDR3 loop spans 14 amino acids. Germline V gene data show CDR1 as MDHEN and CDR2 as SYDVKM. V dropped 7 bases and J dropped 7; count of bases not matched to a gene: 8. As DNA, the CDR3 is TGTGCCAGCACCTCGGACAGGGGGCATGGTGAAGCTTTCTTT. It specifies CASTSDRGHGEAFF.

This clone was detected a few times. The chain combines TRBV7-2 with TRBJ2-5; D possibly corresponds to TRBD1 (5 bases). V lost 1 base to trimming and J lost 4 bases, with 13 bases between them. The CDR3 is 15 amino acids. The germline V gene encodes CDR1 SGHTA and CDR2 FQGNSA. CDR3 protein: CASSLVSRAAETQYF. The CDR3 region has the DNA TGTGCCAGCAGCTTAGTATCCAGGGCTGCAGAGACCCAGTACTTC.

The chain joins TRBV10-1 to TRBJ2-5; D is unclear. The CDR3 is 13 residues long. Trimming shortened V by 6 bases and J by 5 bases, and 13 bases separated the two germline ends. Germline CDR1 is WNHNN and CDR2 is SYGVQD (reference sequence). CDR3 coding DNA: TGCGCCAGCAGCACCCACCCCGGGGAGACCCAGTACTTC. It codes for CASSTHPGETQYF.

CDR3 bases: TGTGCCAGCAGAGACAGTCCCTATAATTCACCCCTCCACTTT. Protein sequence: CASRDSPYNSPLHF. The genes are TRBV25-1 and TRBJ1-6, with a weak D call TRBD1 (5 bases). The V end was cut by 6 bases, the J end by 2 bases, with 8 bases between. The germline V gene encodes CDR1 MGHDK and CDR2 SYGVNS. This CDR3 spans 14 amino acids.